This T cell receptor beta chain emerged from a study of early T cells in non-severe SARS-CoV-2 infection. As for the study in general: Sequencing of bulk RNA from unsorted whole blood was done, without chain pairing. Study results and limitations: In VDJdb matching, anti-spike CD8 responses were favored while private and CD4 specificities went missing.

In this sample, this clonotype turned up a few times. Its matching antigen is unknown. Unique molecular identifiers (one per individual cDNA molecule) were attached. Using its own MiXCR run on the 5' RACE reads, TCRdb lists one record per CDR3 protein. This table holds tens of thousands of distinct CDR3 sequences, 5.8% found once. The clonotype originates from an adult who was a healthcare worker with PCR-confirmed SARS-CoV-2 infection or an uninfected control (not recorded which). Sequencing was carried out using whole blood.

The CDR3 nucleotides are TGTGCCAGCAAAGAGACAGGGGGCATGAGCAATCAGCCCCAGCATTTT. Protein sequence: CASKETGGMSNQPQHF. The chain is built from TRBV2 and TRBJ1-5; 10 bases are shared with TRBD1. V lost 7 bases and J lost 1; bases outside the gene matches: 7. The CDR3 loop spans 16 amino acids. CDR1 is SNHLY and CDR2 is FYNNEI in the germline V gene. The entire variable domain, with the rest obtained from reference TRBV2 and TRBJ1-5, is as follows: EPEVTQTPSHQVTQMGQEVILRCVPISNHLYFYWYRQILGQKVEFLVSFYNNEISEKSEIFDDQFSVERPDGSNFTLKIRSTKLEDSAMYFCASKETGGMSNQPQHFGDGTRLSIL.